These T cell receptor beta chains were read from a single sample in a study of blood T cell repertoires in COVID-19. Produced via immunoSEQ multiplex PCR; TCRdb's table is partial and in-frame only. The table records a few hundred thousand clones, 89% of them present only once. Sequencing was performed on peripheral blood. These receptors all come from a middle-aged woman who had recovered from COVID-19. The CDR3 runs from the conserved cysteine through the conserved F or W. A D gene is named only where the DNA matches it firmly.

DNA	CDR3	J	V	D
TGTGCCAGCAGCCAGGACCGGGGGTCTAGCGTAAGCTCCTACGAGCAGTACTTC	CASSQDRGSSVSSYEQYF	TRBJ2-7	TRBV4-2	NA
TGTGCCAGCAGATTGCTAGGGGCAACTAATGAAAAACTGTTTTTT	CASRLLGATNEKLFF	TRBJ1-4	TRBV27	NA
TGTGCCAGCAGCCCTAACTCCTACAATGAGCAGTTCTTC	CASSPNSYNEQFF	TRBJ2-1	TRBV27	NA
TGTGCCAGCAGCCCCCTGGGCGGGGGGATTGTTTATTCACCCCTCCACTTT	CASSPLGGGIVYSPLHF	TRBJ1-6	TRBV28	NA
TGTGCCAGTAGTATGGGGGACAGGGACACAGATACGCAGTATTTT	CASSMGDRDTDTQYF	TRBJ2-3	TRBV19	TRBD1
TGTGCCAGCAGCTTGGGGGGAGGCTTTCCAGATACGCAGTATTTT	CASSLGGGFPDTQYF	TRBJ2-3	TRBV5-4	NA
TGTGCCAGCAGTGAAGCTCAACCGGGACTAGCGGGGAACAATGAGCAGTTCTTC	CASSEAQPGLAGNNEQFF	TRBJ2-1	TRBV2	TRBD2
TGTGCCAGCAGCTTCGGAGTTACCGACTACGAGCAGTACTTC	CASSFGVTDYEQYF	TRBJ2-7	TRBV7-9	NA
TGTGCCAGTACTCCGGGACAGCACACAGATACGCAGTATTTT	CASTPGQHTDTQYF	TRBJ2-3	TRBV19	TRBD1
TGTGCCAGCTCATCCCCCGGTTTAGCGGCATACAATGAGCAGTTCTTC	CASSSPGLAAYNEQFF	TRBJ2-1	TRBV18	NA
TGTGCCTGGAGTGTACTTCCGAAGCCGGGAAGGAACACTGAAGCTTTCTTT	CAWSVLPKPGRNTEAFF	TRBJ1-1	TRBV30	NA
TGTGCCAGCAGCTTAGAATCAGTGGGGACTAGCGGGAGCGATGAGCAGTTCTTC	CASSLESVGTSGSDEQFF	TRBJ2-1	TRBV7-9	TRBD2
TGTGCCAGCAGCCCCACTAGCGGTAACACCGGGGAGCTGTTTTTT	CASSPTSGNTGELFF	TRBJ2-2	TRBV11-1	TRBD2
TGCGCCAGCAGTCCCTATAGCGGGGCAAGCACAGATACGCAGTATTTT	CASSPYSGASTDTQYF	TRBJ2-3	TRBV5-1	TRBD2